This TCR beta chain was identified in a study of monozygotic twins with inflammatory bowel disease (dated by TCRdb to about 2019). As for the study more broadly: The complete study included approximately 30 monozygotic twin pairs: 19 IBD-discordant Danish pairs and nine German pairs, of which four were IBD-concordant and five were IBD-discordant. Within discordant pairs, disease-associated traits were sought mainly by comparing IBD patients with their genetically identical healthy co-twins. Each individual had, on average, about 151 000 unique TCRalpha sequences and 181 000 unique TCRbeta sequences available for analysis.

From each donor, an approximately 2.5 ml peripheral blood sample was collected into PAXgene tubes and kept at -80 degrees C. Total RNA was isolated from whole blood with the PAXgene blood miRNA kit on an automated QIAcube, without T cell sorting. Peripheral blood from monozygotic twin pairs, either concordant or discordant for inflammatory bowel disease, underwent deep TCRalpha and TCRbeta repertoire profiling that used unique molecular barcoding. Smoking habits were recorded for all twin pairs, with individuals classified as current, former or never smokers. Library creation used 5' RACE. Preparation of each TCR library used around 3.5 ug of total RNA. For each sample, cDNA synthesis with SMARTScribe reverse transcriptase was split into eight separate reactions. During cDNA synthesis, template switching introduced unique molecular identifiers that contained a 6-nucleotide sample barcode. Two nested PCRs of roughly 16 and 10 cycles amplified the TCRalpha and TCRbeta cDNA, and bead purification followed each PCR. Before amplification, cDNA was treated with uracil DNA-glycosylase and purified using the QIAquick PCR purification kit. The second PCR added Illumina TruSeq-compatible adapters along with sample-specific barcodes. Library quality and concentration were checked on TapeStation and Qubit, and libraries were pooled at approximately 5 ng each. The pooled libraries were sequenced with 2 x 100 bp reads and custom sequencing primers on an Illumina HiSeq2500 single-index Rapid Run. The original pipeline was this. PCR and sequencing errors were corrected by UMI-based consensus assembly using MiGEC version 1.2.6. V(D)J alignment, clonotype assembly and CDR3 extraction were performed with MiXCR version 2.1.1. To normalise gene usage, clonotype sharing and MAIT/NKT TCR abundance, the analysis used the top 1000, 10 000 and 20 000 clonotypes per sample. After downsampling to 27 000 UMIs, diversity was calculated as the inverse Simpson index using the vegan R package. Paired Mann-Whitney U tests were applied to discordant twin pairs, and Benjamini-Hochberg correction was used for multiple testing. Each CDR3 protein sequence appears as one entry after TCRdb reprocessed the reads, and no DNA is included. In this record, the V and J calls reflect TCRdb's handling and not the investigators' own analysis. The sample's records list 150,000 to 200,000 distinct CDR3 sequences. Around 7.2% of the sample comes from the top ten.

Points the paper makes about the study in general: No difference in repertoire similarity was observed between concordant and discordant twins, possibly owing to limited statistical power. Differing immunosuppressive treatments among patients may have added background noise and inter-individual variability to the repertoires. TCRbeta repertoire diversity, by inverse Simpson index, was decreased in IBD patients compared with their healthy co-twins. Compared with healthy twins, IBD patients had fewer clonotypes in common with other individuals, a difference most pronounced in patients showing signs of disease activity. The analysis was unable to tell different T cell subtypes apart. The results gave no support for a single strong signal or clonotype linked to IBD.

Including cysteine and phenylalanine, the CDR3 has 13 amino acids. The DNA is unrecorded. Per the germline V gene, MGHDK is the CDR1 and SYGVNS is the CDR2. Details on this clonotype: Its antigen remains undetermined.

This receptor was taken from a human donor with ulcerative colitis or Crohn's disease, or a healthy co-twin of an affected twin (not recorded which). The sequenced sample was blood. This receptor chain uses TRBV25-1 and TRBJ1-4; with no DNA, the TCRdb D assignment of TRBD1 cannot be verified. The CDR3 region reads CASSESSRRGLFF.